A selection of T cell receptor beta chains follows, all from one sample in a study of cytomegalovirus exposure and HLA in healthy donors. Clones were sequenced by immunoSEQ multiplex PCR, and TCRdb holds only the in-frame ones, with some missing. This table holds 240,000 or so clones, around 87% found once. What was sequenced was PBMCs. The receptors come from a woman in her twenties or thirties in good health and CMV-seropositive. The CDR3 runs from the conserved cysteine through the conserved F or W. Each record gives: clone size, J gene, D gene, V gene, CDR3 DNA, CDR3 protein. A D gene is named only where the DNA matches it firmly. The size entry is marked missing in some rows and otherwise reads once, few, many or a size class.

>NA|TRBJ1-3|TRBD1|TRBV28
TGTGCCAGCAGTTTCCAAGCCACAGGGGGTCGAAACACCATATATTTT
CASSFQATGGRNTIYF
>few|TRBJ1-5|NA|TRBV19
TGTGCCAGTACAACTCTGGGACAATATGGCAATCAGCCCCAGCATTTT
CASTTLGQYGNQPQHF
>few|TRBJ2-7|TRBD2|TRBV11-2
TGTGCCAGCAGCCCAAGGGAGGGTTCCGAGCAGTACTTC
CASSPREGSEQYF
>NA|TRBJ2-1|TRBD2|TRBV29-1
TGCAGCGTTGGGAGGTTGGGGGGGGATGAGCAGTTCTTC
CSVGRLGGDEQFF
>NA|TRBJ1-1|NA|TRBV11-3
TGTGCCAGCAGCCAGGGGTGGCCCGAGAGTATCGACACTGAAGCTTTCTTT
CASSQGWPESIDTEAFF
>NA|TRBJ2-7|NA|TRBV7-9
TGTGCCAGCAGCCTCTCCTTCTCCGAGCAGTACTTC
CASSLSFSEQYF
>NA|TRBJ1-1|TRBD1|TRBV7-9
TGTGCCAGCAGTCGGAAGGGGGGACAGGGGGGCACTGAAGCTTTCTTT
CASSRKGGQGGTEAFF
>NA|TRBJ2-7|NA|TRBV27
TGTGCCAGCAGTTTAGTCGGGGACTACGAGCAGTACTTC
CASSLVGDYEQYF
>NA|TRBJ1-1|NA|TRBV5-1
TGCGCCAGCAGCTTGTCTAGGAACGAGGCGGGAGGGACGATGAACACTGAAGCTTTCTTT
CASSLSRNEAGGTMNTEAFF
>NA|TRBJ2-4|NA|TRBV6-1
TGTGCCAGCAGTGAGGGAGTGGCAGCCAAAAACATTCAGTACTTC
CASSEGVAAKNIQYF
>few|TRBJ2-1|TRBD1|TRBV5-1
TGCGCCAGCAGCTTGGCCCTGGGACAGAACAATGAGCAGTTCTTC
CASSLALGQNNEQFF
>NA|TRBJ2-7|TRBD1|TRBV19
TGTGCCAGTAGTCGACAGGGGACCTCCTACGAGCAGTACTTC
CASSRQGTSYEQYF
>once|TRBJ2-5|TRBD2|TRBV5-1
TGCGCCAGCAGCGCCCGGACTAGCGGGAGTTCGGTGGAGACCCAGTACTTC
CASSARTSGSSVETQYF